Listed here are 24 T cell receptor beta chains from one sample, sequenced in a study of neurological immune-mediated disorders. TCRdb ran MiXCR on the 5' RACE reads and lists one entry per CDR3 protein. In the table there are approximately 87,000 distinct CDR3 sequences, 13% to 15% of which are singletons. Source material: PBMCs. The receptors derive from a woman between 50 and 59 years old in good health.

In this sample, this clonotype turned up many times. The genes are TRBV7-9 and TRBJ1-1; D gene uncertain. V shed 2 bases and J shed 3 bases, with 10 bases lying between them. This CDR3 contains 14 residues. Germline CDR1 SEHNR, CDR2 FQNEAQ (reference sequence). CDR3 sequence (DNA): TGTGCCAGCAGCTTAAAGGGTGTGGACACTGAAGCTTTCTTT. Protein product: CASSLKGVDTEAFF. The whole variable domain, filled in from reference TRBV7-9 and TRBJ1-1, reads DTGVSQNPRHKITKRGQNVTFRCDPISEHNRLYWYRQTLGQGPEFLTYFQNEAQLEKSRLLSDRFSAERPKGSFSTLEIQRTEQGDSAMYLCASSLKGVDTEAFFGQGTRLTVV.

This clonotype was detected many times. This rearrangement joins TRBV12-3 or TRBV12-4 to TRBJ1-1, with 7 bases fitting TRBD1. The CDR3 sequence is 13 residues long. V lost 5 bases and J lost 4; bases outside the gene matches: 4. CDR3 sequence reads: CASSNNRGTEAFF. CDR3 in DNA: TGTGCCAGCAGTAATAACAGGGGCACTGAAGCTTTCTTT.

This clonotype has at least ten counts. V is TRBV5-1 and J is TRBJ1-3, with a tentative D call TRBD1 (5 bases). V was cut by 4 bases and J by 1 base, with 15 bases left in between. The V gene's germline CDR1 is SGHRS and CDR2 YFSETQ. The CDR3 is 16 residues long. DNA of the CDR3: TGCGCCAGCAGCGCGACCAGGGCTTCTTCTGGAAACACCATATATTTT. Translated, it gives CASSATRASSGNTIYF.

In this sample, this clonotype turned up many times. The V gene is TRBV5-1, the J gene TRBJ1-1, with TRBD1 identical over 9 bases. CDR3 length: 17 amino acids. V was clipped by 4 bases and J by 0 bases; unmatched bases: 10. Germline-derived CDR1 and CDR2 are SGHRS and YFSETQ. The CDR3 DNA reads as TGCGCCAGCAGCCGGGACCCGACAGGGGGGATGAACACTGAAGCTTTCTTT. Residues: CASSRDPTGGMNTEAFF. The variable domain in full, with the rest retrieved from reference TRBV5-1 and TRBJ1-1, is KAGVTQTPRYLIKTRGQQVTLSCSPISGHRSVSWYQQTPGQGLQFLFEYFSETQRNKGNFPGRFSGRQFSNSRSEMNVSTLELGDSALYLCASSRDPTGGMNTEAFFGQGTRLTVV.

Ten or more counts support this clonotype. The V and J genes are TRBV12-3 or TRBV12-4 and TRBJ2-3; D tentatively reads TRBD1 or TRBD2 (5 bases each). The CDR3 loop spans 13 amino acids. V lost 7 bases and J 4 bases, leaving 12 bases between the germline ends. The CDR3 DNA follows: TGTGCCAGCACCCTGAGGGGCGCAGATACGCAGTATTTT. Protein sequence: CASTLRGADTQYF.

J is TRBJ2-7 and V is TRBV7-9; D might be TRBD1 or TRBD2, each matching 5 bases. V shed 5 bases and J shed 3 bases, with 17 bases lying between them. CDR1 is SEHNR, CDR2 FQNEAQ, per germline (reference sequence). The CDR3 is 15 amino acids. The CDR3 region has the DNA TGTGCCAGCAGCCAGGGAGCCCTGAGAGGCTACGAGCAGTACTTC. Its protein is CASSQGALRGYEQYF.

The chain links TRBV14 to TRBJ2-5; a possible D gene is TRBD2 (5 bases). With 4 bases removed from V and 4 bases from J, the gap between germline ends came to 10 bases. The CDR3 loop spans 13 amino acids. Germline values: CDR1 SGHDN, CDR2 FVKESK. The CDR3 DNA sequence: TGTGCCAGCAGCCGGGGAGTTGGAGAGACCCAGTACTTC. Translated: CASSRGVGETQYF.

This clonotype was detected ten times or more. The chain links TRBV5-5 to TRBJ2-5; D ambiguous. The germline V gene has CDR1 SGHKS and CDR2 YYEKEE (reference sequence). The CDR3 is 14 amino acids. Trimming took off 0 bases at V and 3 bases at J, with 9 bases between the two ends. CDR3 sequence reads: CASSLGAIEETQYF. The DNA for the CDR3 is TGTGCCAGCAGCTTGGGGGCGATAGAAGAGACCCAGTACTTC.

This clonotype was observed many times. The chain joins TRBV20-1 to TRBJ1-2, with D maybe TRBD1 (6 bases). Trimming stripped 5 bases from V and 1 base from J, with 11 bases between. This CDR3 has 13 amino acids. Germline CDR1 reads DFQATT; CDR2 reads SNEGSKA (reference sequence). The CDR3 region has the DNA TGCAGTGCTTCGATACAGGGTAACTATGGCTACACCTTC. Amino acids: CSASIQGNYGYTF.

This clonotype occurred many times. The rearrangement joins TRBV5-5 to TRBJ2-3; 7 bases agree with TRBD2. CDR1 is SGHKS, CDR2 YYEKEE, per germline (reference sequence). V shed 5 bases, J shed 0 bases, and the junction held 0 bases outside the gene matches. The length of the CDR3 is 13 residues. The CDR3 reads CASRRGSTDTQYF. As DNA, the CDR3 is TGTGCCAGCAGGCGGGGGAGCACAGATACGCAGTATTTT.

This clonotype was seen at least ten times. V gene TRBV28 combines with J gene TRBJ2-1; 7 bases fit TRBD2. Looked up from germline, CDR1 is MDHEN and CDR2 is SYDVKM. The CDR3 contains 13 residues. V dropped 5 bases and J dropped 8; count of bases not matched to a gene: 6. The CDR3 coding sequence is TGTGCCAGCAGTGGACTAGGAGTCGATGAGCAGTTCTTC. Translating gives CASSGLGVDEQFF.

This clonotype showed up just a few times. The chain recombines TRBV30 with TRBJ2-7; 7 positions match TRBD1. The CDR3 has 16 amino acids. The germline gives CDR1 GTSNPN, CDR2 SVGIG (reference sequence). V was clipped by 2 bases and J by 1 base; unmatched bases: 11. For the CDR3, the DNA is TGTGCCTGGAGTAAATCACAGGGGCTTGGTTCCTACGAGCAGTACTTC. Its translation: CAWSKSQGLGSYEQYF.

This clonotype was observed at least ten times. This chain links TRBV5-1 with TRBJ2-5; D is uncertain. CDR3 length equals 13 residues. Germline V gene data show CDR1 as SGHRS and CDR2 as YFSETQ. V was pared by 0 bases and J by 5 bases, with 8 bases between. For the CDR3, the DNA is TGCGCCAGCAGCTTGGCGGACGGGGAGACCCAGTACTTC. Protein: CASSLADGETQYF.

The rearrangement uses TRBV5-4 and TRBJ2-1; D is uncertain. Trimming pared 5 bases from V and 0 bases from J, leaving 12 bases between. The CDR3 runs 15 residues. The V gene's germline CDR1 is SGHNT and CDR2 YYREEE (reference sequence). This CDR3 reads CASSYASNSYNEQFF. CDR3 nucleotide sequence: TGTGCCAGCAGTTATGCCTCAAACTCCTACAATGAGCAGTTCTTC.

This clonotype appeared many times. For the CDR3, the DNA is TGTGCCAGCAGCTTAACCCTAGGCGGGGGCCCCAAGGCGAATGAGCAGTTCTTC. It is translated as CASSLTLGGGPKANEQFF. This chain connects TRBV7-9 to TRBJ2-1, with TRBD2 as a possible D gene (7 bases). V lost 2 bases and J lost 7, with 24 bases in between. Germline V gives CDR1 SEHNR, CDR2 FQNEAQ (reference sequence). This CDR3 comprises 18 residues.

This clonotype was detected ten times or more. This chain joins TRBV7-2 and TRBJ1-6; 11 bases are a match to TRBD1. CDR3 size: 14 residues. Germline assignment: CDR1 SGHTA and CDR2 FQGNSA. V lost 4 bases to trimming and J lost 9 bases; unmatched junction nucleotides: 2. The CDR3 nucleotides are TGTGCCAGCAGCTCCGGACAGGGGGCTTCACCCCTCCACTTT. It translates to CASSSGQGASPLHF.

This clonotype was detected many times. The J gene is TRBJ1-1, the V gene TRBV5-1, with 7 nucleotides matching TRBD1. The CDR3 has 14 residues. The germline V gene has CDR1 SGHRS and CDR2 YFSETQ. The ends lost 4 bases at V and 0 bases at J; junction bases unmatched: 3. CDR3 DNA: TGCGCCAGCAGCGCGGGACAGATGAACACTGAAGCTTTCTTT. It encodes CASSAGQMNTEAFF.

In its sample, this clonotype was seen many times. The rearrangement joins TRBV20-1 to TRBJ2-7, with 9 nucleotides matching TRBD1. Germline-derived CDR1 and CDR2 are DFQATT and SNEGSKA (reference sequence). The J segment lost 3 bases and the V segment lost 6 bases, leaving 6 bases of the junction unmatched. The CDR3 loop spans 13 amino acids. CDR3: CSALGTGHYEQYF. CDR3 sequence (DNA): TGCAGTGCCCTGGGGACAGGGCACTACGAGCAGTACTTC.

This clonotype was seen at least ten times. The chain joins TRBV12-3 or TRBV12-4 to TRBJ2-7; D is ambiguous. CDR3 length: 11 residues. V was pared by 1 base and J by 6 bases, with 4 bases between. The CDR3 DNA follows: TGTGCCAGCAGTTTAGGGGCCGAGCAGTACTTC. Translation gives CASSLGAEQYF.

This clonotype was recorded many times. The V and J genes are TRBV28 and TRBJ2-3; 7 bases fit TRBD2. The CDR3 runs 15 residues. The junction had 11 bases not matched to a gene; V was cut back by 8 bases and J by 3 bases. Germline V gene lookup returns CDR1 MDHEN and CDR2 SYDVKM. In DNA, the CDR3 is TGTGCCAGCGTACCGACTAGCCGTAAGACAGATACGCAGTATTTT. Residues: CASVPTSRKTDTQYF.

This clonotype was found many times. This rearrangement joins TRBV5-6 to TRBJ2-2; 7 bases fit TRBD2. This CDR3 is 11 amino acids long. Germline assignment: CDR1 SGHDT and CDR2 YYEEEE. The CDR3 coding sequence is TGTGTCTCCAGCGGGGAGAGGGAGCTGTTTTTT. Protein sequence: CVSSGERELFF. The full variable domain, completed using reference TRBV5-6 and TRBJ2-2, is DAGVTQSPTHLIKTRGQQVTLRCSPKSGHDTVSWYQQALGQGPQFIFQYYEEEERQRGNFPDRFSGHQFPNYSSELNVNALLLGDSALYLCVSSGERELFFGEGSRLTVL.

This clonotype was seen more than once but under ten times. The V gene is TRBV4-1, the J gene TRBJ2-7; D is possibly TRBD1 or TRBD2 (5 bases each). V dropped 3 bases and J dropped 3 bases, with 12 bases sitting between them. Germline V CDR1 and CDR2: MGHRA, YSYEKL. This CDR3 spans 14 amino acids. DNA of the CDR3: TGCGCCAGCAGCCAGAGTGGGGACCACTACGAGCAGTACTTC. This encodes CASSQSGDHYEQYF.

With regard to this clonotype: This may be a read error: a much more frequent sequence differs by one nucleotide. The V and J genes are TRBV7-2 and TRBJ2-7, with D uncertain. Germline V lookup: CDR1 SGHTA, CDR2 FQGNSA. This CDR3 contains 15 residues. The CDR3 DNA reads TGTGCCAACAGCCACAGTTCTGATACAAGTTACGAGCAGTACTTC. Protein: CANSHSSDTSYEQYF.

This clonotype showed up many times. The chain uses TRBV3-1 and TRBJ1-2; D remains ambiguous. Trimming pared 2 bases from V and 8 bases from J, leaving 12 bases between. The CDR3 has 13 amino acids. The germline V gene encodes CDR1 LGHDT and CDR2 YNNKEL (reference sequence). In nucleotides, the CDR3 is TGTGCCAGCAGCCAATTGGGCCTGTGGGGCTACACCTTC. As protein: CASSQLGLWGYTF.